The 5 T cell receptor beta chains listed next were all sequenced from one sample in a study of cytomegalovirus exposure and HLA in healthy donors. The primer mix had 60 Vbeta and 13 Jbeta primers. Produced via immunoSEQ multiplex PCR; TCRdb's table is partial and in-frame only. The sample consists of about 160,000 clones, roughly 80% of them appearing once. Sequencing was done on a sample of PBMCs. These receptors came from a girl under 10 years old in good health and CMV-seropositive.

The chain employs TRBV7-9 and TRBJ2-7; D is perhaps TRBD2 (6 bases). The germline V and J ends were trimmed by 5 bases and 7 bases, with 9 bases remaining between them. Germline V CDR1 and CDR2: SEHNR, FQNEAQ (reference sequence). The CDR3 contains 11 residues. CDR3 DNA: TGTGCCAGCAGCCCGGGACTGGAGCAGTACTTC. As protein: CASSPGLEQYF.

V and J are TRBV4-2 and TRBJ2-1; 10 bases fit TRBD2. The CDR3 covers 17 residues. Trimming cost V 0 bases and J 1 base; bases outside gene matches: 3. The germline CDR1 and CDR2 sequences are LGHNA and YNFKEQ. CDR3 nucleotides: TGTGCCAGCAGCCAAGATCAACTAGCGGGATCCTACAATGAGCAGTTCTTC. Protein sequence: CASSQDQLAGSYNEQFF.

V usage is TRBV30 and J usage is TRBJ1-2; 7 bases line up with TRBD1. Germline CDR1 GTSNPN, CDR2 SVGIG (reference sequence). There are 15 residues in the CDR3. Losses at the gene ends were 5 bases for V and 0 bases for J; bases not matched to a gene: 9. The CDR3 DNA follows: TGTGCCTGGGGGATTGGGACAGCTTCTAACTATGGCTACACCTTC. It codes for CAWGIGTASNYGYTF.

The chain recombines TRBV28 with TRBJ1-5, with D uncertain. Germline lookup yields CDR1 MDHEN and CDR2 SYDVKM. Trimming removed 2 bases at V and 6 bases at J, with 11 bases between. This CDR3 region has 14 residues. CDR3 coding DNA: TGTGCCAGCAGTTTAATCCTCAGACTTCAGCCCCAGCATTTT. This sequence encodes CASSLILRLQPQHF.

The V call is TRBV15, the J call TRBJ2-1; maybe TRBD1 (6 bases). The germline V and J ends were trimmed by 1 base and 5 bases, with 12 bases remaining between them. The V gene's germline CDR1 is LNHNV and CDR2 YYDKDF (reference sequence). The length of the CDR3 is 15 residues. In nucleotides, the CDR3 is TGTGCCACCAGCAGAGCCTATTACAGGGACAATGAGCAGTTCTTC. This translates into CATSRAYYRDNEQFF.